This passage covers 4 T cell receptor beta chains from one sample sequenced in a study of OX40 agonist ivuxolimab in advanced cancers. The method was immunoSEQ multiplex PCR; TCRdb's version includes in-frame clones alone and lacks a portion of them. There are around 50,000 clones in the sample; 80% to 90% occur only once, and roughly 1.8% lies in the top ten. The specimen comprised CD4+ or CD8+ T cells sorted from blood, sampled in a trial of the OX40 agonist ivuxolimab. These receptor sequences come from an adult with an advanced solid tumor such as melanoma, head and neck, liver or kidney cancer.

This chain uses TRBV14 with TRBJ2-2, with D perhaps TRBD1 (6 bases). Germline-derived CDR1 and CDR2 are SGHDN and FVKESK. The CDR3 length is 15 residues. The V and J ends lost 4 bases and 1 base respectively, with 10 bases between them. The chain's CDR3 is CASSPGHMNTGELFF. The CDR3 bases are TGTGCCAGCAGCCCGGGACACATGAACACCGGGGAGCTGTTTTTT.

This clone is medium-sized by share. This sequence joins TRBV7-2 and TRBJ1-5; 11 bases align to TRBD1. Trimming removed 6 bases from V and 0 bases from J; junction bases left unmatched: 4. Germline CDR1 reads SGHTA; CDR2 reads FQGNSA. The CDR3 is 16 amino acids. The CDR3 nucleotides read TGTGCCAGCAGACGGACAGGGGGCTATAGCAATCAGCCCCAGCATTTT. Translated: CASRRTGGYSNQPQHF.

This sequence joins TRBV10-3 and TRBJ1-2; 9 bases line up with TRBD1. V lost 5 bases and J lost 2; bases outside the gene matches: 6. The CDR3 is 15 residues long. The germline V gene encodes CDR1 ENHRY and CDR2 SYGVKD. CDR3 nucleotides: TGTGCCATCAGTACGGGACAGGGAGTCAACTATGGCTACACCTTC. Its translation: CAISTGQGVNYGYTF.

This clone was counted once. The gene calls are TRBV19 and TRBJ2-7; perhaps TRBD2 as D (7 bases). This CDR3 comprises 16 residues. The ends were cut back, 5 bases at V and 6 bases at J, with 23 bases in the middle. CDR1 is LNHDA and CDR2 is SQIVND in the germline V gene (reference sequence). For the CDR3, the DNA is TGTGCCAGTAGTCTTAGGGGGGGAAGAAGGTTTTCCGAGCAGTACTTC. Translating gives CASSLRGGRRFSEQYF.